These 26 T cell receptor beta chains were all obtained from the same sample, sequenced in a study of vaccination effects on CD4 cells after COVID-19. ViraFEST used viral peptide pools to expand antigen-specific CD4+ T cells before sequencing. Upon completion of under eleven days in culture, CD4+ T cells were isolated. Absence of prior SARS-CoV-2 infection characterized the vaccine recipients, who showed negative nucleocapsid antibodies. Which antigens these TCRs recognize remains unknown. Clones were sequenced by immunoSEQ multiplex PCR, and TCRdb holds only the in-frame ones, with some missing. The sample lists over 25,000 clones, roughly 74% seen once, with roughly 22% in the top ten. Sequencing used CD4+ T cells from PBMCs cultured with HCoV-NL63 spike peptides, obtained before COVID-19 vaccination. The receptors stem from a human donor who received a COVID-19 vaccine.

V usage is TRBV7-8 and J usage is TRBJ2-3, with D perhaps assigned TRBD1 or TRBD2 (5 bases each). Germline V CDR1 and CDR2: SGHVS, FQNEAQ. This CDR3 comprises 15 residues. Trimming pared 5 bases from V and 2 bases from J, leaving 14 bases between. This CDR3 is CASSNRDGHTDTQYF. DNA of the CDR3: TGTGCCAGCAGCAACCGGGACGGGCACACAGATACGCAGTATTTT.

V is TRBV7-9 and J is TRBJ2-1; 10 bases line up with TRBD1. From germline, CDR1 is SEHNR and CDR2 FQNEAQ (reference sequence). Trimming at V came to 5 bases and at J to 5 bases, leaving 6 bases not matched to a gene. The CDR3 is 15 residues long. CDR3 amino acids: CASSRWDRGHNEQFF. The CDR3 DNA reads TGTGCCAGCAGCCGCTGGGACAGGGGCCACAATGAGCAGTTCTTC.

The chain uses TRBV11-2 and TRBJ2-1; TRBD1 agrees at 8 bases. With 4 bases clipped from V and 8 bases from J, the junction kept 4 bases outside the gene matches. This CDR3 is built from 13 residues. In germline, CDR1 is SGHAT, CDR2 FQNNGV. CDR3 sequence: CASSSGQDDEQFF. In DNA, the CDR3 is TGTGCCAGCAGCTCGGGACAGGACGATGAGCAGTTCTTC.

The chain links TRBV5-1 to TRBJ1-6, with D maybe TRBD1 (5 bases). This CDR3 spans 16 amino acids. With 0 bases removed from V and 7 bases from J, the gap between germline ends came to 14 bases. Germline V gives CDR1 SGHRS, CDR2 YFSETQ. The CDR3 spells CASSLAGLRHNSPLHF. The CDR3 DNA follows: TGCGCCAGCAGCTTGGCGGGACTTAGGCACAATTCACCCCTCCACTTT.

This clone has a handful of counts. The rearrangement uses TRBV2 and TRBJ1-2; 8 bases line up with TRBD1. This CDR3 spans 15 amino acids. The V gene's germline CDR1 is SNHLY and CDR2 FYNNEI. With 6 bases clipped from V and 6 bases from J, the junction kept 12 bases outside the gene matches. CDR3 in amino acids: CASSPRTGISNGYTF. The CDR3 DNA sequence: TGTGCCAGCAGCCCCAGGACAGGGATCAGTAATGGCTACACCTTC.

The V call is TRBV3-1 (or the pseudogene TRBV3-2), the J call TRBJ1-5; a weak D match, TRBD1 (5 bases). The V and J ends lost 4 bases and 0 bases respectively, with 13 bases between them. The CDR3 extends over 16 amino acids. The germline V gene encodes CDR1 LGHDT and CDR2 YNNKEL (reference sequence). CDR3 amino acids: CASSPRRDHSNQPQHF. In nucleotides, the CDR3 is TGTGCCAGCAGCCCCCGCAGGGACCATAGCAATCAGCCCCAGCATTTT.

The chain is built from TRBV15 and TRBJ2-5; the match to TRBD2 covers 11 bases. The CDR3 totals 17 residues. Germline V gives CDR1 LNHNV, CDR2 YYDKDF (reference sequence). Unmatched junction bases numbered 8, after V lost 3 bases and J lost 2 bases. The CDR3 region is CATSSGIIAGGQETQYF. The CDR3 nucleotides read TGTGCCACCAGCAGTGGTATAATAGCGGGGGGGCAAGAGACCCAGTACTTC.

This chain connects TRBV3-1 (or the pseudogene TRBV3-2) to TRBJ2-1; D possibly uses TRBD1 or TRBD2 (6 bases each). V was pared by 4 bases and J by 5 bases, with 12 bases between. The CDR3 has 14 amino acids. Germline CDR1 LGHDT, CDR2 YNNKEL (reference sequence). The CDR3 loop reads CASSRTGGHNEQFF. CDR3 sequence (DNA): TGTGCCAGCAGCCGGACTGGGGGGCACAATGAGCAGTTCTTC.

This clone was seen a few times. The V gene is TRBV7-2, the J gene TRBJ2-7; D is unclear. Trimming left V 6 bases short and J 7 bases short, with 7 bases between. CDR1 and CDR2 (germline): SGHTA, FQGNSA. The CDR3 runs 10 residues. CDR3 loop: CASRAWEQYF. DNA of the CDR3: TGTGCCAGCAGGGCATGGGAGCAGTACTTC. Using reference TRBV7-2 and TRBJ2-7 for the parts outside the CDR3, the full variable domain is GAGVSQSPSNKVTEKGKDVELRCDPISGHTALYWYRQSLGQGLEFLIYFQGNSAPDKSGLPSDRFSAERTGGSVSTLTIQRTQQEDSAVYLCASRAWEQYFGPGTRLTVT.

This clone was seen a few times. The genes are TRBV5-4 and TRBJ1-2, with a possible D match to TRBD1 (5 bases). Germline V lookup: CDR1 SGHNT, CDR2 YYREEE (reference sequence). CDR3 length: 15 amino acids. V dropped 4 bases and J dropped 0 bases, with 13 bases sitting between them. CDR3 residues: CASSPAGGANYGYTF. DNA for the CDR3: TGTGCCAGCAGCCCGGCGGGGGGAGCTAACTATGGCTACACCTTC. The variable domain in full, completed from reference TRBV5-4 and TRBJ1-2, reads ETGVTQSPTHLIKTRGQQVTLRCSSQSGHNTVSWYQQALGQGPQFIFQYYREEENGRGNFPPRFSGLQFPNYSSELNVNALELDDSALYLCASSPAGGANYGYTFGSGTRLTVV.

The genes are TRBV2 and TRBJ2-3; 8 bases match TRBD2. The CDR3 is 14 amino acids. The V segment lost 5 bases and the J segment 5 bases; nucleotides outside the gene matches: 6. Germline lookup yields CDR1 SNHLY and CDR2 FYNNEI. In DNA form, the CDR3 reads TGTGCCAGCAGTTTCAGCGGGAGAGGAGATACGCAGTATTTT. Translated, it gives CASSFSGRGDTQYF. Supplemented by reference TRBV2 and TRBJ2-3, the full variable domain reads EPEVTQTPSHQVTQMGQEVILRCVPISNHLYFYWYRQILGQKVEFLVSFYNNEISEKSEIFDDQFSVERPDGSNFTLKIRSTKLEDSAMYFCASSFSGRGDTQYFGPGTRLTVL.

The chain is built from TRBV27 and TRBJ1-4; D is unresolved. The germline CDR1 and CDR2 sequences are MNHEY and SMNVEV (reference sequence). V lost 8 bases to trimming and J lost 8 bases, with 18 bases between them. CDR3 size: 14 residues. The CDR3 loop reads CASQSPRHGEKLFF. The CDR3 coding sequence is TGTGCCAGCCAAAGCCCCCGACATGGGGAAAAACTGTTTTTT. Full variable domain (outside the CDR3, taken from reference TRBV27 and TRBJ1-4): EAQVTQNPRYLITVTGKKLTVTCSQNMNHEYMSWYRQDPGLGLRQIYYSMNVEVTDKGDVPEGYKVSRKEKRNFPLILESPSPNQTSLYFCASQSPRHGEKLFFGSGTQLSVL.

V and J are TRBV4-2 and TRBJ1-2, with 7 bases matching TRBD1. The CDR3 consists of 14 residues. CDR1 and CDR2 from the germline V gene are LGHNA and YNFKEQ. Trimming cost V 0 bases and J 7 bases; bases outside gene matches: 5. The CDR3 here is CASSQDSGGRGYTF. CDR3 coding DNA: TGTGCCAGCAGCCAAGATTCAGGGGGACGTGGCTACACCTTC.

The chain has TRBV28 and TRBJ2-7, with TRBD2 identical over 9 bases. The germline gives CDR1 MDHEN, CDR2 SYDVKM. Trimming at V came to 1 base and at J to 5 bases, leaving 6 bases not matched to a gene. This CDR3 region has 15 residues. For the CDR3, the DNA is TGTGCCAGCAGTTTATCCCAAGCGGGAGGTGACGAGCAGTACTTC. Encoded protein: CASSLSQAGGDEQYF.

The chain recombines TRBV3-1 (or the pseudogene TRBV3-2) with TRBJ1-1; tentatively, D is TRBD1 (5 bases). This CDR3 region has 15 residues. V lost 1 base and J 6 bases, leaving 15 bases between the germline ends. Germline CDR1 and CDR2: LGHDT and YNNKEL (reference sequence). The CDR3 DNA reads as TGTGCCAGCAGCCAAGGAGCAGGGTGGTTCGCTGAAGCTTTCTTT. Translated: CASSQGAGWFAEAFF.

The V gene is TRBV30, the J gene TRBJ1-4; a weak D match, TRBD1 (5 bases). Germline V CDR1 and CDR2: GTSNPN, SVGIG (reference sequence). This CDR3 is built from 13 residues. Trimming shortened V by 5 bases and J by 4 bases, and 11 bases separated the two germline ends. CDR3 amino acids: CAWGTGNNEKLFF. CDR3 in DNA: TGTGCCTGGGGGACGGGAAATAATGAAAAACTGTTTTTT.

In DNA form, the CDR3 reads TGTGCCAGCTCACCACGGCGCCTGGGCGGGGGTGAGACCCAGTACTTC. Amino acids: CASSPRRLGGGETQYF. The genes are TRBV18 and TRBJ2-5; 7 positions match TRBD2. Germline V gene data show CDR1 as KGHSH and CDR2 as LQKENI. This CDR3 has 16 amino acids. V shed 1 base and J 5 bases; nucleotides not matched to a gene: 10.

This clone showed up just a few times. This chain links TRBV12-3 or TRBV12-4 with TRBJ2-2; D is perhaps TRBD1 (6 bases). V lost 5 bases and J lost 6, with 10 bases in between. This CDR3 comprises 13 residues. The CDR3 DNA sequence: TGTGCCAGCAGTCTAAGGGGGTCCGGGGAGCTGTTTTTT. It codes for CASSLRGSGELFF.

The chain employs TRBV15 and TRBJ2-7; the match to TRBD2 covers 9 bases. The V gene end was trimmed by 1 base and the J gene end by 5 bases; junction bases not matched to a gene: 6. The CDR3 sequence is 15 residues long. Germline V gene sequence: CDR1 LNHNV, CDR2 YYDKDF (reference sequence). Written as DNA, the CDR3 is TGTGCCACCAGCAGAGTCGTAGCGGGAGCCCACGAGCAGTACTTC. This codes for CATSRVVAGAHEQYF.

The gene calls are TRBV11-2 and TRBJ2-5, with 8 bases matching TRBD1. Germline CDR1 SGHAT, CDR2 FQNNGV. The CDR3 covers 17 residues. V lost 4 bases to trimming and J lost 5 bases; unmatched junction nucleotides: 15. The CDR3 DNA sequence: TGTGCCAGCAGCTCCCGAATTCGACAGGGGAGGCGGGAGACCCAGTACTTC. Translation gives CASSSRIRQGRRETQYF.

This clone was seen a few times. The CDR3 nucleotides are TGCGCCAGCAGCGGGACACCCTACAATGAGCAGTTCTTC. Its protein is CASSGTPYNEQFF. This chain connects TRBV10-1 to TRBJ2-1; D perhaps matches TRBD1 (6 bases). The CDR3 sequence is 13 residues long. CDR1 and CDR2 (germline): WNHNN, SYGVQD (reference sequence). Trimming shortened V by 6 bases and J by 2 bases, and 8 bases separated the two germline ends.

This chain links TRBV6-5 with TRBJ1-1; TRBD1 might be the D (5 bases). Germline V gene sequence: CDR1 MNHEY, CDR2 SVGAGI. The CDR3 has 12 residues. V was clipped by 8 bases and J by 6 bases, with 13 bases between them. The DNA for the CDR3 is TGTGCCAGCGGTCGCAGGGTTGCTGAAGCTTTCTTT. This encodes CASGRRVAEAFF.

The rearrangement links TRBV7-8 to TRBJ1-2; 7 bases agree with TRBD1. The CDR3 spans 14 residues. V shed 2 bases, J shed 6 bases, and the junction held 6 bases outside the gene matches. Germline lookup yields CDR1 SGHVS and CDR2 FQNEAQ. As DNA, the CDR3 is TGTGCCAGCAGCTTAACAAGACAGGGTGATGGCTACACCTTC. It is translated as CASSLTRQGDGYTF.

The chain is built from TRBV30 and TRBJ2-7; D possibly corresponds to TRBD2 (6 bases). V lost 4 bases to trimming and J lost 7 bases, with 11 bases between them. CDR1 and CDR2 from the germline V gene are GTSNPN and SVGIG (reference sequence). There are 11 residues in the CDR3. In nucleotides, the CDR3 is TGTGCCTGGACGGCTAGCGTGGAGCAGTACTTC. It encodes CAWTASVEQYF.

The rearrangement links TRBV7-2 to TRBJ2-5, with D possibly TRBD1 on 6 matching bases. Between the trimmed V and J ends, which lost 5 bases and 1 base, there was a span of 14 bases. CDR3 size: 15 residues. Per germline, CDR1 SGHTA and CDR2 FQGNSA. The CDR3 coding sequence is TGTGCCAGCAGCCAATTGGTGGGGGCCCAAGAGACCCAGTACTTC. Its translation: CASSQLVGAQETQYF.

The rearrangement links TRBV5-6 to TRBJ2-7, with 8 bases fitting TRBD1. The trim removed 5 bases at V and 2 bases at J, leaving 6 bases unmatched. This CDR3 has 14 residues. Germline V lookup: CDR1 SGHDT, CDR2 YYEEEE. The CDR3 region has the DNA TGTGCCAGCAGAAATCAGGGGGCGGCCTACGAGCAGTACTTC. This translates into CASRNQGAAYEQYF. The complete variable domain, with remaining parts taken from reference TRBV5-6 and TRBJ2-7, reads DAGVTQSPTHLIKTRGQQVTLRCSPKSGHDTVSWYQQALGQGPQFIFQYYEEEERQRGNFPDRFSGHQFPNYSSELNVNALLLGDSALYLCASRNQGAAYEQYFGPGTRLTVT.